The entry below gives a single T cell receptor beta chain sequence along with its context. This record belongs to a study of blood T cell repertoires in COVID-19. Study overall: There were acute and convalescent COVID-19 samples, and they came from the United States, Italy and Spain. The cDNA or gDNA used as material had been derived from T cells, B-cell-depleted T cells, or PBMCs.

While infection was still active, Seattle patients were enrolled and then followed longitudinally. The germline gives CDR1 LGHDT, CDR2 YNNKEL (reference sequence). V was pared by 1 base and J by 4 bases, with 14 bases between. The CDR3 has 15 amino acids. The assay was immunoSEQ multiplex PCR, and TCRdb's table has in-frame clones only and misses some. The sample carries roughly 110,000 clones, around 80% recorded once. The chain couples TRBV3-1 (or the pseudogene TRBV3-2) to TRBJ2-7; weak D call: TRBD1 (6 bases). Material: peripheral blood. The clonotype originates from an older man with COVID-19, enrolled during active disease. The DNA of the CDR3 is TGTGCCAGCAGCCAAGGAGGCAGGGGCACATACGAGCAGTACTTC. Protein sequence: CASSQGGRGTYEQYF.